These T cell receptor beta chains were read from a single sample in a study of blood T cell repertoires in COVID-19. Some clones are missing from TCRdb's copy, which holds only in-frame ones; the method was immunoSEQ multiplex PCR. In the table there are fewer than 250,000 clones, under 90% of which are singletons. What was sequenced was peripheral blood. The receptor set was obtained from a man aged 50-60 years with acute or convalescent COVID-19. Both conserved end residues are part of each CDR3. D genes are given only for firm matches. Only some rows state a clone size, as once, few, many or a class for expanded clones.

V,size,D,J,DNA,CDR3
TRBV5-1,NA,TRBD1,TRBJ2-5,TGCGCCAGCAGCCCGGGGACAGCAAAAGAGACCCAGTACTTC,CASSPGTAKETQYF
TRBV19,NA,NA,TRBJ1-4,TGTGCCAGTAGTATAGAGGGGCCAACTAATGAAAAACTGTTTTTT,CASSIEGPTNEKLFF
TRBV6-5,NA,TRBD2,TRBJ2-1,TGTGCCAGCAGTTACTCAACTAGCGGGGGCCCCGGGGAGCAGTTCTTC,CASSYSTSGGPGEQFF
TRBV2,NA,NA,TRBJ1-4,TGTGCCGGAGGTAGCGGATTTGGGGAAAAACTGTTTTTT,CAGGSGFGEKLFF
TRBV4-1,NA,NA,TRBJ1-6,TGCGCCAGCAGCCAAGATCTAGTGGGGGGAACGGATAATTCACCCCTCCACTTT,CASSQDLVGGTDNSPLHF
TRBV27,NA,TRBD1,TRBJ1-5,TGTGCCAGCAGTTTACAGGGGGCACGTCAGCCCCAGCATTTT,CASSLQGARQPQHF
TRBV7-3,NA,TRBD1,TRBJ2-7,TGTGCCAGCAGCACGACAGGGCGGGCCTACGAGCAGTACTTC,CASSTTGRAYEQYF
TRBV4-1,NA,NA,TRBJ1-4,TGCGCCAGCAGCGATACAGGCACAACTAATGAAAAACTGTTTTTT,CASSDTGTTNEKLFF
TRBV30,NA,NA,TRBJ1-1,TGTGCCTGGAGTTTAGGGGTTGTAGCTTTCTTT,CAWSLGVVAFF
TRBV30,NA,TRBD1,TRBJ1-6,TGTGCCTGGAGTACTGGACAGGGGAATTCACCCCTCCACTTT,CAWSTGQGNSPLHF
TRBV13,NA,TRBD1,TRBJ1-3,TGTGCCAGCAGCTTAGGCGCGAAGGGGGCGTTGAAGGGAAACACCATATATTTT,CASSLGAKGALKGNTIYF
TRBV30,NA,TRBD1,TRBJ1-2,TGTGCCTGGAGTAGGGGGCCCATAAACTATGGCTACACCTTC,CAWSRGPINYGYTF
TRBV11-3,NA,NA,TRBJ2-2,TGTGCCAGCAGCTTAGTAGAGACCGGGGAGCTGTTTTTT,CASSLVETGELFF
TRBV3-1/TRBV3-2,once,TRBD2,TRBJ2-6,TGTGCCAGCACCCCCCGGGGGGTGGGGGCCAACGTCCTGACTTTC,CASTPRGVGANVLTF
TRBV7-2,NA,TRBD1,TRBJ1-6,TGTGCCAGCAGCTTAGCGACAGGGGGCCGATCACCCCTCCACTTT,CASSLATGGRSPLHF
TRBV11-2,NA,NA,TRBJ1-2,TGTGCCAGCAGCACTCAACTTACTGCCTATGGCTACACCTTC,CASSTQLTAYGYTF
TRBV9,NA,TRBD1,TRBJ2-2,TGTGCCAGCAGCCCATTGGGACAGGGAGATTACACCGGGGAGCTGTTTTTT,CASSPLGQGDYTGELFF
TRBV3-1/TRBV3-2,NA,TRBD2,TRBJ2-7,TGTGCCAGCAGCCAACTAACTAAGTGGCGGGGGGAATTTTACGAGCAGTACTTC,CASSQLTKWRGEFYEQYF
TRBV5-1,NA,TRBD1,TRBJ1-1,TGCGCCAGCAGCCCGAGGACAGGGCGGACTGAAGCTTTCTTT,CASSPRTGRTEAFF
TRBV3-1/TRBV3-2,NA,NA,TRBJ1-1,TGTGCCAGCAGCCGCCTAGACTCAAACACTGAAGCTTTCTTT,CASSRLDSNTEAFF
TRBV18,NA,TRBD1,TRBJ1-5,TGTGCCAGCTCACCACCGGGACAGGGGAATCAGCCCCAGCATTTT,CASSPPGQGNQPQHF
TRBV7-8,NA,NA,TRBJ1-5,TGTGCCAGCAGCCCGACCGACGGAGCCTGGCAGCCCCAGCATTTT,CASSPTDGAWQPQHF
TRBV5-1,few,TRBD1,TRBJ2-7,TGCGCCAGCAGCCCTACAGGGGACGGCGAGCAGTACTTC,CASSPTGDGEQYF
TRBV7-2,NA,NA,TRBJ1-2,TGTGCCAGCAGCCCCGATCTTGTGAGCCTCTATGGCTACACCTTC,CASSPDLVSLYGYTF
TRBV7-8,NA,NA,TRBJ1-5,TGTGCCAGCAGCTTCCTTACAGGTGAGCCCCAGCATTTT,CASSFLTGEPQHF
TRBV5-1,NA,TRBD1,TRBJ2-7,TGCGCCAGCAGCTTGGAGAGACTTGTCCGGACAGGGGTTCCCTACGAGCAGTACTTC,CASSLERLVRTGVPYEQYF
TRBV12-3/TRBV12-4,NA,NA,TRBJ1-1,TGTGCCAGCAGTCTTGGGCGAGTTGAAGCTTTCTTT,CASSLGRVEAFF
TRBV7-9,NA,NA,TRBJ1-2,TGTGCCAGCAGCTTAGTCCGGACGGGAATGGATGGCTGCACCTTC,CASSLVRTGMDGCTF
TRBV4-1,NA,NA,TRBJ2-5,TGCGCCAGCAGCCAAGATTGGGGGCTCGGGGAGACCCAGTACTTC,CASSQDWGLGETQYF
TRBV19,NA,TRBD2,TRBJ2-1,TGTGCCAGTAGTAACCTAGCGGGGGACTACAATGAGCAGTTCTTC,CASSNLAGDYNEQFF
TRBV30,NA,NA,TRBJ1-3,TGTGCCTGGAGTGTATTCGGGCAGGGGACGACGCTCTCTGGAAACACCATATATTTT,CAWSVFGQGTTLSGNTIYF
TRBV19,NA,TRBD1,TRBJ2-3,TGTGCCACCAGCCGGGACAGAAACACAGATACGCAGTATTTT,CATSRDRNTDTQYF
TRBV6-5,once,NA,TRBJ1-3,TGTGCCAGCGCCACGAGGGGGTCGGCTGGAAACACCATATATTTT,CASATRGSAGNTIYF
TRBV2,NA,NA,TRBJ1-2,TGTGCCAGCAGTGGACAGCTTTTTTATGGCTACACCTTC,CASSGQLFYGYTF
TRBV6-5,NA,TRBD1,TRBJ2-7,TGTGCCAGCAGTCGACAGGGGGCAGCGCGCGAGCAGTACTTC,CASSRQGAAREQYF
TRBV6-5,NA,NA,TRBJ1-4,TGTGCCAGCAGTTTAGGGAGCACTAATGAAAAACTGTTTTTT,CASSLGSTNEKLFF
TRBV2,few,TRBD2,TRBJ2-5,TGTGCCAGCGCTAGCCGGGGGGTCCAAGAGACCCAGTACTTC,CASASRGVQETQYF
TRBV5-1,once,TRBD1,TRBJ1-1,TGCGCCAGCAGCATACAGGGGTCCGCACTTACTACCCCCTGGGCTTTCTTT,CASSIQGSALTTPWAFF
TRBV5-1,few,TRBD1,TRBJ1-2,TGCGCCAGCAGCTTGCTGCCGACAGGGGGAGTAGGCTACACCTTC,CASSLLPTGGVGYTF
TRBV6-1,NA,TRBD1,TRBJ1-2,TGTGCCAGCAGTGAAGGCAGGGGGCGCGGGAATGGCTACACCTTC,CASSEGRGRGNGYTF
TRBV6-5,NA,TRBD1,TRBJ2-7,TGTGCCAGCAGGGCCCCGGGACAGGGTATCAACGAGCAGTACTTC,CASRAPGQGINEQYF
TRBV9,NA,NA,TRBJ2-7,TGTGCCAGCAGCGTAGGTGGACAGAGCTACGAGCAGTACTTC,CASSVGGQSYEQYF
TRBV6-6,NA,NA,TRBJ2-5,TGTGCCAGCAGCGCACCGAGACTGACCCAGTACTTC,CASSAPRLTQYF
TRBV28,NA,NA,TRBJ1-5,TGTGCCAGCAGTTTAGCCCAGGGGAATCAGCCCCAGCATTTT,CASSLAQGNQPQHF
TRBV7-9,NA,TRBD1,TRBJ1-2,TGTGCCAGCAGCCGACAGGGGGCGTCCCCTAACTATGGCTACACCTTC,CASSRQGASPNYGYTF
TRBV6-1,once,NA,TRBJ1-2,TGTGCCAGCAGTGAAGCGCTCCCGGGGGTGGCCTATGGCTACACCTTC,CASSEALPGVAYGYTF
TRBV12-3/TRBV12-4,few,NA,TRBJ1-2,TGTGCCAGCAGCCCCACAAGCTCGGGTGGCTACACCTTC,CASSPTSSGGYTF
TRBV7-9,NA,TRBD1,TRBJ1-3,TGTGCCAGCAGCTTGACAGGGTCTGGAAACACCATATATTTT,CASSLTGSGNTIYF
TRBV5-1,NA,TRBD1,TRBJ1-2,TGCGCCAGCAGTCGGGCGACAGGGGTCGTCTATGGCTACACCTTC,CASSRATGVVYGYTF
TRBV5-5,NA,TRBD1,TRBJ1-2,TGTGCCAGCAGCTCGACAGGGGGCGGTTTTTATGGCTACACCTTC,CASSSTGGGFYGYTF
TRBV11-2,NA,NA,TRBJ2-7,TGTGCCAGCAGCTTAGGGGGCAGGAACGAGCAGTACTTC,CASSLGGRNEQYF
TRBV5-1,NA,TRBD1,TRBJ1-2,TGCGCCAGCAGTTTCGGTTCACAGGGGCAAGGCTACACCTTC,CASSFGSQGQGYTF
TRBV6-1,NA,TRBD1,TRBJ1-2,TGTGCCAGCAGTGAAGCGGGACAGATCTATGGCTACACCTTC,CASSEAGQIYGYTF
TRBV4-1,NA,NA,TRBJ2-1,TGCGCCAGCAGCCGCGGAGGGGGCCGCTACAATGAGCAGTTCTTC,CASSRGGGRYNEQFF